One sample yielded the 15 T cell receptor beta chains listed below, sequenced in a study of blood T cell repertoires in COVID-19. Profiling relied on immunoSEQ multiplex PCR, and the TCRdb table lists in-frame clones only, not all of them. This table has about 150,000 clones, about 88% appearing once. The sample taken for sequencing was PBMCs or T cells enriched from blood (not recorded which). The source is a woman aged 50 to 60 who had recovered from COVID-19.

The V call is TRBV28, the J call TRBJ2-5; TRBD2 aligns across 8 bases. The J call could be wrong; TRBJ2-7 is a better fit for the DNA end. CDR1 MDHEN and CDR2 SYDVKM come from the germline V gene. The CDR3 contains 15 residues. CDR3 sequence reads: CASTIGASGFYEQYF. In DNA, the CDR3 is TGTGCCAGCACTATTGGGGCTAGCGGGTTCTACGAGCAGTACTTC.

J is TRBJ2-7 and V is TRBV6-1; D is possibly TRBD1 (6 bases). CDR1 and CDR2 (germline): MNHNS, SASEGT. The CDR3 has 15 amino acids. V lost 3 bases and J lost 1, with 13 bases in between. CDR3 residues: CASSEGQGGSYEQYF. The CDR3 bases are TGTGCCAGCAGTGAGGGACAAGGAGGATCCTACGAGCAGTACTTC.

This clone was seen only once. The chain has TRBV27 and TRBJ2-4; the match to TRBD1 covers 7 bases. Unmatched junction bases numbered 7, after V lost 2 bases and J lost 6 bases. This CDR3 region has 15 residues. CDR1 is MNHEY and CDR2 is SMNVEV in the germline V gene (reference sequence). This chain's CDR3 is CASSLSPDRTNIQYF. CDR3 sequence (DNA): TGTGCCAGCAGTTTAAGTCCGGACAGGACAAACATTCAGTACTTC.

The rearrangement joins TRBV6-5 to TRBJ1-2; no reliable D call. The length of the CDR3 is 15 residues. The germline V and J ends were trimmed by 2 bases and 4 bases, with 14 bases remaining between them. Germline CDR1 is MNHEY and CDR2 is SVGAGI. CDR3 bases: TGTGCCAGCAGTTACGCGGAGGGCGAAGGCTATGGCTACACCTTC. Translation gives CASSYAEGEGYGYTF.

The V call is TRBV5-6, the J call TRBJ2-7; tentatively, D is TRBD2 (6 bases). Between the trimmed V and J ends, which lost 1 base and 0 bases, there was a span of 11 bases. CDR3 length equals 15 residues. Per germline, CDR1 SGHDT and CDR2 YYEEEE. The CDR3 nucleotides read TGTGCCAGCAGCTTGAGTGGCGGGAACTCCTACGAGCAGTACTTC. Protein sequence: CASSLSGGNSYEQYF.

V is TRBV5-1 and J is TRBJ2-3; 7 nucleotides align to TRBD2. From germline, CDR1 is SGHRS and CDR2 YFSETQ. V dropped 3 bases and J dropped 5; count of bases not matched to a gene: 9. The CDR3 extends over 15 amino acids. The DNA for the CDR3 is TGCGCCAGCAGCTACTTTGGGGGAGGGGAAGATACGCAGTATTTT. Its protein is CASSYFGGGEDTQYF.

This clone has just one count. The chain links TRBV5-1 to TRBJ2-1; TRBD2 matches 7 bases. Looked up from germline, CDR1 is SGHRS and CDR2 is YFSETQ. This CDR3 region has 13 residues. V gave up 4 bases and J gave up 6 bases; unmatched junction bases: 4. Written as DNA, the CDR3 is TGCGCCAGCAGCGGGAGGGCACTCAATGAGCAGTTCTTC. It codes for CASSGRALNEQFF.

V usage is TRBV4-2 and J usage is TRBJ2-7, with D possibly being TRBD2 (6 bases). The germline V and J ends were trimmed by 0 bases and 3 bases, with 12 bases remaining between them. The CDR3 has 15 amino acids. The germline V gene has CDR1 LGHNA and CDR2 YNFKEQ. The CDR3: CASSQESEGRYEQYF. The CDR3 DNA reads as TGTGCCAGCAGCCAAGAGTCGGAGGGCCGCTACGAGCAGTACTTC.

The gene calls are TRBV6-5 and TRBJ1-2; TRBD1 agrees at 7 bases. CDR1 is MNHEY, CDR2 SVGAGI, per germline. The CDR3 is 16 amino acids. J lost 0 bases, V lost 4 bases, and 8 bases had no gene match. CDR3 in amino acids: CASSWGQPGANYGYTF. CDR3 coding DNA: TGTGCCAGCAGTTGGGGACAGCCGGGGGCTAACTATGGCTACACCTTC.

This chain joins TRBV30 and TRBJ2-1, with 13 bases aligning to TRBD2. Germline lookup yields CDR1 GTSNPN and CDR2 SVGIG (reference sequence). This CDR3 contains 16 residues. V shed 0 bases and J 7 bases; nucleotides not matched to a gene: 6. The DNA for the CDR3 is TGTGCCTGGAGTGTACGGACTAGCGGGAGTAATAATGAGCAGTTCTTC. As protein: CAWSVRTSGSNNEQFF.

Only a few counts were recorded for this clone. The V call is TRBV19, the J call TRBJ1-2; 8 nucleotides match TRBD1. The CDR3 contains 15 residues. Losses at the gene ends were 6 bases for V and 2 bases for J; bases not matched to a gene: 8. CDR1 LNHDA and CDR2 SQIVND come from the germline V gene (reference sequence). The CDR3 spells CASSLGTGVNYGYTF. Written as DNA, the CDR3 is TGTGCCAGTAGCCTTGGGACAGGCGTGAACTATGGCTACACCTTC. Drawing the rest from reference TRBV19 and TRBJ1-2, the complete variable domain is DGGITQSPKYLFRKEGQNVTLSCEQNLNHDAMYWYRQDPGQGLRLIYYSQIVNDFQKGDIAEGYSVSREKKESFPLTVTSAQKNPTAFYLCASSLGTGVNYGYTFGSGTRLTVV.

In its sample, this clone was seen once. The V call is TRBV27, the J call TRBJ1-3, with D maybe TRBD1 (6 bases). This CDR3 is built from 14 residues. Trimming removed 4 bases from V and 1 base from J, with 8 bases in between. Germline CDR1 is MNHEY and CDR2 is SMNVEV (reference sequence). The CDR3 DNA follows: TGTGCCAGCAGTTCCACAGGGTCTGGAAACACCATATATTTT. The encoded protein is CASSSTGSGNTIYF.

The chain joins TRBV11-2 to TRBJ2-7, with 8 bases that match TRBD2. CDR3 length: 13 residues. The V gene's germline CDR1 is SGHAT and CDR2 FQNNGV. V lost 5 bases to trimming and J lost 5 bases; unmatched junction nucleotides: 5. The CDR3 spells CASSPSGGNEQYF. CDR3 nucleotide sequence: TGTGCCAGCAGCCCTTCGGGGGGGAACGAGCAGTACTTC. The full variable domain, its missing parts supplied by reference TRBV11-2 and TRBJ2-7, is EAGVAQSPRYKIIEKRQSVAFWCNPISGHATLYWYQQILGQGPKLLIQFQNNGVVDDSQLPKDRFSAERLKGVDSTLKIQPAKLEDSAVYLCASSPSGGNEQYFGPGTRLTVT.

V usage is TRBV7-2 and J usage is TRBJ1-5; 9 bases are shared with TRBD1. After removal of 5 bases from V and 3 bases from J, the junction contained 11 bases not matched to a gene. CDR3 length equals 17 residues. Germline V gene data show CDR1 as SGHTA and CDR2 as FQGNSA. The CDR3 spells CASSLFSGTGTNQPQHF. CDR3 DNA: TGTGCCAGCAGCCTCTTTAGTGGGACAGGGACCAATCAGCCCCAGCATTTT.

The chain combines TRBV4-1 with TRBJ1-1; possibly TRBD1 for D (5 bases). Germline V CDR1 and CDR2: MGHRA, YSYEKL. This CDR3 spans 16 amino acids. The V end was cut by 0 bases, the J end by 3 bases, with 14 bases between. The CDR3 spells CASSQERVGGDTEAFF. CDR3 bases: TGCGCCAGCAGCCAAGAGCGTGTGGGGGGGGACACTGAAGCTTTCTTT.